The 28 T cell receptor beta chains below all came from one sample that was sequenced in a study of CDR3 diversity in severe acne. TCRdb recomputed calls from the PCR reads with MiXCR, one row per CDR3 protein. The sample shows under 100,000 distinct CDR3 sequences, roughly 52% of them seen only once. What was sequenced was blood. These receptors originate from a male donor in good health, serving as a control.

This clonotype was counted ten times or more. The chain is built from TRBV28 and TRBJ1-1; no clear D. From germline, CDR1 is MDHEN and CDR2 SYDVKM. This CDR3 spans 15 amino acids. Trimming cost V 3 bases and J 3 bases, with 14 bases left between them. The CDR3 coding sequence is TGTGCCAGCAGTTTCTCACTCGGTGTGGACACTGAAGCTTTCTTT. It is translated as CASSFSLGVDTEAFF.

This clonotype was seen only a few times. J is TRBJ2-4 and V is TRBV4-2, with TRBD2 as a possible D gene (6 bases). CDR1 is LGHNA and CDR2 is YNFKEQ in the germline V gene. V was pared by 0 bases and J by 3 bases, with 12 bases between. This CDR3 region has 16 residues. CDR3 DNA: TGTGCCAGCAGCCAAGATTGGAAGGGAGGCAAAAACATTCAGTACTTC. Its protein product is CASSQDWKGGKNIQYF.

The genes are TRBV19 and TRBJ2-7; tentatively, D is TRBD2 (6 bases). The CDR3 runs to 13 residues. V was clipped by 2 bases and J by 5 bases, with 10 bases between them. CDR1 is LNHDA and CDR2 is SQIVND in the germline V gene (reference sequence). Written as DNA, the CDR3 is TGTGCCAGTAGTATACGGGGGAGTGACGAGCAGTACTTC. It specifies CASSIRGSDEQYF.

The V and J genes are TRBV20-1 and TRBJ2-2, with TRBD2 matching over 8 bases. The CDR3 covers 15 residues. In germline, CDR1 is DFQATT, CDR2 SNEGSKA (reference sequence). Unmatched junction bases numbered 6, after V lost 6 bases and J lost 0 bases. DNA for the CDR3: TGCAGTGCGCAACCGGGACTAGCGAACACCGGGGAGCTGTTTTTT. Its translation is CSAQPGLANTGELFF.

The chain couples TRBV3-1 to TRBJ2-7; TRBD2 aligns across 14 bases. V was clipped by 4 bases and J by 3 bases; unmatched bases: 8. The CDR3 extends over 17 amino acids. The germline CDR1 and CDR2 sequences are LGHDT and YNNKEL (reference sequence). The CDR3 sequence is CASSRGLAGGMGYEQYF. CDR3 sequence (DNA): TGTGCCAGCAGCCGCGGACTAGCGGGAGGTATGGGCTACGAGCAGTACTTC.

The rearrangement links TRBV5-1 to TRBJ2-7; D remains unclear. Matching the DNA end better, TRBJ2-5 makes the J call doubtful. Germline CDR1 SGHRS, CDR2 YFSETQ. CDR3 length equals 14 residues. CDR3 sequence: CASNLHEYQETQYF. Here the CDR3 DNA reads TGCGCCAGCAATCTCCATGAGTACCAAGAGACCCAGTACTTC.

In this sample, this clonotype turned up a few times. The chain uses TRBV7-9 and TRBJ2-5, with D unresolved. There are 14 residues in the CDR3. V dropped 1 base and J dropped 3 bases, with 9 bases sitting between them. The germline CDR1 and CDR2 sequences are SEHNR and FQNEAQ (reference sequence). Written as DNA, the CDR3 is TGTGCCAGCAGCTTAGGGGCCTGGGAAGAGACCCAGTACTTC. It codes for CASSLGAWEETQYF.

The rearrangement joins TRBV6-2 or TRBV6-3 to TRBJ2-1; possible D gene TRBD2, 6 bases. With 6 bases removed from V and 0 bases from J, the gap between germline ends came to 15 bases. The CDR3 has 16 amino acids. Germline V gene lookup returns CDR1 MNHEY and CDR2 SVGEGT. CDR3 DNA sequence: TGTGCCAGCAGCTCTACCGGGACTGCCTCCTACAATGAGCAGTTCTTC. Amino acid sequence: CASSSTGTASYNEQFF.

There are many counts of this clonotype. This chain uses TRBV6-2 or TRBV6-3 with TRBJ2-7; D ambiguous. The CDR3 extends over 17 amino acids. V gave up 2 bases and J gave up 0 bases, with 17 bases separating them. In germline, CDR1 is MNHEY, CDR2 SVGEGT. CDR3 DNA sequence: TGTGCCAGCAGTTACCCCATTTCTCGAGTGAGCTCCTACGAGCAGTACTTC. Protein sequence: CASSYPISRVSSYEQYF.

V and J are TRBV11-2 and TRBJ2-5; 11 bases are shared with TRBD2. Germline CDR1 SGHAT, CDR2 FQNNGV. V lost 5 bases to trimming and J lost 4 bases; unmatched junction nucleotides: 12. The CDR3 contains 17 residues. The CDR3 DNA reads TGTGCCAGCAGCCCCCGGTTAGCGGGAGGGTTTGGAGAGACCCAGTACTTC. It specifies CASSPRLAGGFGETQYF. Combining the CDR3 with reference TRBV11-2 and TRBJ2-5 gives the whole variable domain EAGVAQSPRYKIIEKRQSVAFWCNPISGHATLYWYQQILGQGPKLLIQFQNNGVVDDSQLPKDRFSAERLKGVDSTLKIQPAKLEDSAVYLCASSPRLAGGFGETQYFGPGTRLLVL.

This clonotype was seen ten or more times. V and J are TRBV5-1 and TRBJ1-3; D may be TRBD1 (5 bases). CDR1 and CDR2 from the germline V gene are SGHRS and YFSETQ. Deletions cut 0 bases from V and 1 base from J, with 8 bases between. The CDR3 is 15 amino acids. The CDR3 region is CASSLDGGSGNTIYF. The DNA for the CDR3 is TGCGCCAGCAGCTTGGACGGGGGTTCTGGAAACACCATATATTTT.

Of note for this clonotype: Germline is not matched at one junction end, which may reflect a read error. The chain employs TRBV2 and TRBJ2-3; D is undetermined. This CDR3 region has 13 residues. Germline CDR1 reads SNHLY; CDR2 reads FYNNEI. The DNA of the CDR3 is TGTGCCAGCATTGAAGAGACCCTCTCCGCGCAGTATTTT. It specifies CASIEETLSAQYF.

As to this clonotype: Since a much larger clone is just one base distant, this may be a read error. V gene TRBV25-1 combines with J gene TRBJ1-1; D remains unclear. The germline gives CDR1 MGHDK, CDR2 SYGVNS. CDR3 length equals 12 residues. In nucleotides, the CDR3 is TGTCCCAGCAGTGTTTCGAACACTGAAGCTTTCTTT. It yields the protein CPSSVSNTEAFF.

The chain uses TRBV7-9 and TRBJ1-3, with 7 bases aligning to TRBD1. V was pared by 10 bases and J by 7 bases, with 7 bases of the junction left unmatched. Germline CDR1 SEHNR, CDR2 FQNEAQ (reference sequence). CDR3 size: 12 residues. Here the CDR3 DNA reads TGTGCCATCCCCGGGACAGATAACACCATATATTTT. Translated, it gives CAIPGTDNTIYF.

This clonotype was observed once. This chain uses TRBV2 with TRBJ2-7, with D possibly TRBD1 on 5 matching bases. CDR1 is SNHLY, CDR2 FYNNEI, per germline. Trimming removed 5 bases at V and 3 bases at J, with 11 bases between. The CDR3 totals 13 residues. CDR3 sequence reads: CASSLAGNYEQYF. The CDR3 DNA is TGTGCCAGCAGTTTGGCAGGGAACTACGAGCAGTACTTC.

This chain links TRBV12-3 or TRBV12-4 with TRBJ1-5, with D unclear. V lost 5 bases and J 2 bases, leaving 19 bases between the germline ends. This CDR3 is built from 17 residues. CDR3 sequence: CASSTSLFGVGNQPQHF. Here the CDR3 DNA reads TGTGCCAGCAGTACGTCCCTTTTTGGTGTCGGCAATCAGCCCCAGCATTTT.

The rearrangement uses TRBV5-1 and TRBJ2-7; TRBD2 might be the D (6 bases). The V gene lost 0 bases and the J gene lost 3 bases, with 22 bases spanning the gap. Germline CDR1 SGHRS, CDR2 YFSETQ. The CDR3 totals 18 residues. CDR3 residues: CASSLAVTQGLTGYEQYF. In DNA, the CDR3 is TGCGCCAGCAGCTTGGCCGTCACCCAGGGACTCACGGGCTACGAGCAGTACTTC.

This chain links TRBV6-6 with TRBJ1-3, with TRBD1 as a possible D gene (6 bases). The CDR3 consists of 16 residues. Germline V CDR1 and CDR2: MNHNY, SVGAGI (reference sequence). V lost 4 bases and J 0 bases, leaving 13 bases between the germline ends. The CDR3 DNA reads TGTGCCAGCAGTTTCGGACAGTGGAGCTCTGGAAACACCATATATTTT. Protein sequence: CASSFGQWSSGNTIYF.

This clonotype was seen once. V is TRBV7-9 and J is TRBJ2-6, with D hard to call. V was pared by 1 base and J by 0 bases, with 7 bases between. The CDR3 covers 16 residues. Germline loops: CDR1 SEHNR, CDR2 FQNEAQ (reference sequence). The chain's CDR3 is CASSLVRSSGANVLTF. CDR3 coding DNA: TGTGCCAGCAGCTTAGTCAGGAGCTCTGGGGCCAACGTCCTGACTTTC.

The rearrangement joins TRBV6-5 to TRBJ1-3; no reliable D call. CDR3 length: 13 amino acids. V dropped 2 bases and J dropped 7 bases, with 9 bases sitting between them. Germline-derived CDR1 and CDR2 are MNHEY and SVGAGI. In DNA, the CDR3 is TGTGCCAGCAGTTACAGCCAGCCGAACACCATATATTTT. Encoded protein: CASSYSQPNTIYF.

The chain is built from TRBV7-8 and TRBJ1-1; D uncertain. The germline V gene has CDR1 SGHVS and CDR2 FQNEAQ. The CDR3 extends over 14 amino acids. The germline V and J ends were trimmed by 6 bases and 6 bases, with 17 bases remaining between them. The CDR3 region is CASSYSVGKAEAFF. The CDR3 DNA reads TGTGCCAGCAGTTACTCGGTAGGAAAGGCTGAAGCTTTCTTT.

This clonotype came up once. This chain joins TRBV9 and TRBJ2-5; 10 bases fit TRBD2. The CDR3 sequence is 20 residues long. CDR1 and CDR2 (germline): SGDLS, YYNGEE. The J segment lost 2 bases and the V segment lost 2 bases, leaving 18 bases of the junction unmatched. DNA for the CDR3: TGTGCCAGCAGCGTGGGGTCGCTAGCGGGAGAAGGGGGGTTTCAAGAGACCCAGTACTTC. Amino acids: CASSVGSLAGEGGFQETQYF.

As to this clonotype: A clone one base away is much larger, so this may be a read error. The chain couples TRBV11-2 to TRBJ2-7; a weak D match, TRBD1 (5 bases). The CDR3 consists of 14 residues. Germline lookup yields CDR1 SGHAT and CDR2 FQNNGV. Trimming shortened V by 0 bases and J by 1 base, and 7 bases separated the two germline ends. CDR3 region: CASSLDRASYEQYF. The CDR3 DNA sequence: TGTGCCAGCAGCTTAGACAGGGCTTCCTACGAGCAGTACTTC.

This clonotype was observed a few times. CDR3: CASSVGGTGGSEQYF. The CDR3 DNA reads as TGTGCCAGCAGCGTAGGAGGGACAGGGGGCTCCGAGCAGTACTTC. This sequence joins TRBV9 and TRBJ2-7; 12 bases are a match to TRBD1. The CDR3 runs 15 residues. With V trimmed by 0 bases and J by 6 bases, 4 bases remained unmatched. Looked up from germline, CDR1 is SGDLS and CDR2 is YYNGEE.

This clonotype was detected only a few times. The genes are TRBV28 and TRBJ1-2, with no clear D. The germline V gene encodes CDR1 MDHEN and CDR2 SYDVKM. The CDR3 covers 14 residues. The V gene lost 2 bases and the J gene lost 4 bases, with 11 bases spanning the gap. CDR3 bases: TGTGCCAGCAGTTTAGTTGGCCCTCCCTATGGCTACACCTTC. It yields the protein CASSLVGPPYGYTF.

Comments on this clonotype: An end of the junction does not agree with germline; a read error may underlie this. This chain uses TRBV10-3 with TRBJ2-7; possibly TRBD2 for D (7 bases). In germline, CDR1 is ENHRY, CDR2 SYGVKD. The CDR3 is 15 amino acids. CDR3 region: CAISAGGGASYEQHF. DNA for the CDR3: TGTGCCATCAGTGCCGGAGGGGGGGCGTCCTATGAGCAGCACTTC.

This clonotype was seen at least ten times. The rearrangement uses TRBV27 and TRBJ1-4; 7 nucleotides agree with TRBD1. CDR1 MNHEY and CDR2 SMNVEV come from the germline V gene (reference sequence). Trimming cost V 4 bases and J 5 bases; bases outside gene matches: 7. The CDR3 spans 15 residues. CDR3 residues: CASSSGTAENEKLFF. DNA of the CDR3: TGTGCCAGCAGTTCCGGGACAGCTGAGAATGAAAAACTGTTTTTT.

The J gene is TRBJ1-4, the V gene TRBV20-1; no reliable D call. The CDR3 contains 14 residues. The V and J ends lost 3 bases and 8 bases respectively, with 16 bases between them. Germline values: CDR1 DFQATT, CDR2 SNEGSKA (reference sequence). The CDR3 spells CSARGLQEKEKLFF. In DNA form, the CDR3 reads TGCAGTGCTAGGGGCTTGCAGGAAAAAGAAAAACTGTTTTTT.